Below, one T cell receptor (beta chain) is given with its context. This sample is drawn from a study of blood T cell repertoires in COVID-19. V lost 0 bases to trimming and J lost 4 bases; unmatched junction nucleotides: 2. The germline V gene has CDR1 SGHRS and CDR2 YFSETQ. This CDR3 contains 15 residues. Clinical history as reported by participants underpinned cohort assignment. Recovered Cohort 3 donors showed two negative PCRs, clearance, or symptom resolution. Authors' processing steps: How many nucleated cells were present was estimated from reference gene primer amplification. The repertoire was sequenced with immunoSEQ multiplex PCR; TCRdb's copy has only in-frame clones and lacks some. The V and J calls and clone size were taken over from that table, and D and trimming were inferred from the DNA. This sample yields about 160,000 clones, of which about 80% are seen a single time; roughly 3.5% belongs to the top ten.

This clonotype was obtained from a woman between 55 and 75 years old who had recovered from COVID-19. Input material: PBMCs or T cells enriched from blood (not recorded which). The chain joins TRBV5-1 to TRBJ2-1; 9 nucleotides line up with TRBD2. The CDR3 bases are TGCGCCAGCAGCTTGGGCGGGGGGGCTTACAATGAGCAGTTCTTC. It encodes CASSLGGGAYNEQFF. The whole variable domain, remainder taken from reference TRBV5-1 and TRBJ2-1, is KAGVTQTPRYLIKTRGQQVTLSCSPISGHRSVSWYQQTPGQGLQFLFEYFSETQRNKGNFPGRFSGRQFSNSRSEMNVSTLELGDSALYLCASSLGGGAYNEQFFGPGTRLTVL.